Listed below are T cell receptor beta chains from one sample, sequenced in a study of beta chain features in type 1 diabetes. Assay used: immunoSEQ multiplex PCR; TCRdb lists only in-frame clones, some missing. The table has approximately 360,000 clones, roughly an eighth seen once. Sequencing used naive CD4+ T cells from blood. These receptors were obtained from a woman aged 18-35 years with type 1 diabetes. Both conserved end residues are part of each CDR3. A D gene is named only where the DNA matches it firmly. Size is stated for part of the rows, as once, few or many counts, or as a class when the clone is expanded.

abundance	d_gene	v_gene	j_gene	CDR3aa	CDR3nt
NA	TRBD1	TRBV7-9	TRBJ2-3	CASSTWTGTDTQYF	TGTGCCAGCAGCACTTGGACAGGTACAGATACGCAGTATTTT
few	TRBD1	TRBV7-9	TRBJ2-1	CASSSSGTGFF	TGTGCCAGCAGCTCTTCCGGGACAGGATTCTTC
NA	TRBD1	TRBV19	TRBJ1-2	CASSPGGTNYGYTF	TGTGCCAGTAGCCCAGGGGGCACTAACTATGGCTACACCTTC
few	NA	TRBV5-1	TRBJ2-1	CASSLSGEQFF	TGCGCCAGCAGCTTGAGCGGGGAGCAGTTCTTC
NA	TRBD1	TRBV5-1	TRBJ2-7	CASSRTGTGGYEQYF	TGCGCCAGCAGCAGGACCGGGACAGGAGGCTACGAGCAGTACTTC
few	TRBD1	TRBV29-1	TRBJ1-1	CSVDRVRGQNTEAFF	TGCAGCGTTGATCGCGTCAGGGGGCAGAACACTGAAGCTTTCTTT
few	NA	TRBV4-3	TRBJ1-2	CASSRLAEGTYGYTF	TGCGCCAGCAGCCGACTTGCGGAGGGGACCTATGGCTACACCTTC
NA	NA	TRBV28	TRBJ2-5	CASTTPRGRETQYF	TGTGCCAGCACCACTCCGCGGGGACGGGAGACCCAGTACTTC
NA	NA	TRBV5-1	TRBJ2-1	CASSGDNRYNEQFF	TGCGCCAGCAGCGGGGACAATCGGTACAATGAGCAGTTCTTC
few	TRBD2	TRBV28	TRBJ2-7	CASSKRGPSYEQYF	TGTGCCAGCAGTAAGCGGGGGCCCTCCTACGAGCAGTACTTC
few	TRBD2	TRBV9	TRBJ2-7	CASSVGAGNPTYEQYF	TGTGCCAGCAGCGTAGGAGCGGGAAACCCGACCTACGAGCAGTACTTC
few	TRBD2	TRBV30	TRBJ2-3	CAWSLAGNPDTQYF	TGTGCCTGGAGCCTAGCGGGGAACCCAGATACGCAGTATTTT
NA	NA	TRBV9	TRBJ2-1	CASSVIGLASNEQFF	TGTGCCAGCAGCGTAATCGGGCTAGCCTCCAATGAGCAGTTCTTC
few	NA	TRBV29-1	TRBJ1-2	CSVERGQSYGYTF	TGCAGCGTTGAACGTGGGCAGAGCTATGGCTACACCTTC
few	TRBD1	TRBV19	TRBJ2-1	CASTRTGGNEQFF	TGTGCCAGTACCAGGACAGGGGGCAATGAGCAGTTCTTC
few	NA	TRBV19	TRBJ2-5	CASSSLLVETQYF	TGTGCCAGTAGTAGTCTACTGGTTGAGACCCAGTACTTC
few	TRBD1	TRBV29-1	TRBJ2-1	CSARGQDNYNEQFF	TGCAGCGCCCGGGGACAGGATAACTACAATGAGCAGTTCTTC
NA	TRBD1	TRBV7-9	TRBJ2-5	CASSSRDRGYF	TGTGCCAGCAGCTCCCGGGACAGGGGGTACTTC
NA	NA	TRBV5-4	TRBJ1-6	CASRPDRRRSPLHF	TGTGCCAGCAGACCAGACAGGAGAAGGTCACCCCTCCACTTT
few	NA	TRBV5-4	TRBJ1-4	CASSRTENEKLFF	TGTGCCAGCAGTCGGACAGAAAATGAAAAACTGTTTTTT
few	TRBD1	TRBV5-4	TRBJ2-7	CASSRAGTGDRLDYEQYF	TGTGCCAGCAGCAGGGCCGGGACAGGGGATCGGTTAGACTACGAGCAGTACTTC
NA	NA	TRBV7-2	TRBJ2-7	CASRQVSGPYEQYF	TGTGCCAGCCGGCAAGTGAGCGGACCCTACGAGCAGTACTTC
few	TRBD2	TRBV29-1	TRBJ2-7	CSVELAGGPDEQYF	TGCAGCGTTGAGTTAGCGGGAGGGCCCGACGAGCAGTACTTC
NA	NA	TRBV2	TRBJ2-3	CASSDGTDTQYF	TGTGCCAGCAGCGACGGGACAGATACGCAGTATTTT
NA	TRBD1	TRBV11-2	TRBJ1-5	CASSLSGQVLQPQHF	TGTGCCAGCAGCTTATCCGGACAGGTTCTTCAGCCCCAGCATTTT
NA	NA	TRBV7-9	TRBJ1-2	CASSLGQRYGYTF	TGTGCCAGCAGCTTAGGACAGCGCTATGGCTACACCTTC
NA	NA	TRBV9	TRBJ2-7	CASSVASGDEQYF	TGTGCCAGCAGCGTAGCTTCGGGGGACGAGCAGTACTTC
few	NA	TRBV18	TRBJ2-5	CASSPSERGMQETQYF	TGTGCCAGCTCACCATCAGAACGGGGAATGCAAGAGACCCAGTACTTC
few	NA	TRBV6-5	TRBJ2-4	CASSLTEGPPQYF	TGTGCCAGCAGTCTTACGGAGGGTCCCCCTCAGTACTTC
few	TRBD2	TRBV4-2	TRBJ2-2	CASSQGTSGLTGELFF	TGTGCCAGCAGCCAAGGGACTAGCGGGCTCACCGGGGAGCTGTTTTTT
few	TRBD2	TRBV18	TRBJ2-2	CASSPQFGGSNTGELFF	TGTGCCAGCTCACCGCAGTTCGGGGGGTCTAACACCGGGGAGCTGTTTTTT
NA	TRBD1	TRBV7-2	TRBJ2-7	CASSPWTGGVEQYF	TGTGCCAGCAGCCCTTGGACAGGGGGAGTCGAGCAGTACTTC
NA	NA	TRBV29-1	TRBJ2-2	CSVGEGENGELFF	TGCAGCGTTGGTGAGGGGGAAAACGGGGAGCTGTTTTTT
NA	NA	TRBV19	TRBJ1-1	CASRTLAAGNTEAFF	TGTGCCAGTAGGACCTTAGCGGCTGGGAACACTGAAGCTTTCTTT
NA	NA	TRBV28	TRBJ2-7	CASSLSLTGSYEQYF	TGTGCCAGCAGTTTATCCCTCACAGGGAGCTACGAGCAGTACTTC
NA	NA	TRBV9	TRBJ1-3	CASSVGGYSGNTIYF	TGTGCCAGCAGCGTAGGGGGCTACTCTGGAAACACCATATATTTT
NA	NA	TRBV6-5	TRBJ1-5	CASSRGSGRNQPQHF	TGTGCCAGCAGCCGGGGGTCCGGCCGGAATCAGCCCCAGCATTTT
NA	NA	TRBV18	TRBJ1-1	CASSRGDPEAFF	TGTGCCAGCTCACGGGGGGACCCTGAAGCTTTCTTT
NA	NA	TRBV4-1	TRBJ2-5	CASSPPGHRQQETQYF	TGCGCCAGCAGCCCCCCAGGGCACAGACAGCAAGAGACCCAGTACTTC
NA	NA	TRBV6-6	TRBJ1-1	CASSYRGRDTEAFF	TGTGCCAGCAGTTATCGGGGTAGGGACACTGAAGCTTTCTTT
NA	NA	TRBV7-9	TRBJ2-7	CASSSQEGQYF	TGTGCCAGCAGCTCCCAAGAGGGGCAGTACTTC
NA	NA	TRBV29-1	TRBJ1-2	CSVGVSVNYGYTF	TGCAGCGTTGGAGTATCGGTTAACTATGGCTACACCTTC
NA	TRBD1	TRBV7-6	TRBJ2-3	CASSRDRAADTQYF	TGTGCCAGCAGCAGGGACAGGGCGGCCGATACGCAGTATTTT
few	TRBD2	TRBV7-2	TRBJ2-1	CASSFGGLAGGNEQFF	TGTGCCAGCAGCTTCGGGGGACTAGCGGGAGGCAATGAGCAGTTCTTC
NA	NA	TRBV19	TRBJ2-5	CASSIAPGQHVKETQYF	TGTGCCAGTAGTATTGCGCCAGGTCAACACGTCAAAGAGACCCAGTACTTC
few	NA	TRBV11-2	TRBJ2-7	CASSLGRETGSWKQYF	TGTGCCAGCAGCTTAGGAAGGGAAACAGGCTCTTGGAAGCAGTACTTC
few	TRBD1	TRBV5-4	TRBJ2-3	CASSIQGAGSDTQYF	TGTGCCAGCAGCATACAGGGGGCCGGGTCAGATACGCAGTATTTT
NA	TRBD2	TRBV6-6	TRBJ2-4	CASSYTPGGDIQYF	TGTGCCAGCAGTTACACCCCGGGGGGGGACATTCAGTACTTC
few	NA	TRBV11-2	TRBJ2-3	CASSYNRVADTQYF	TGTGCCAGCAGCTATAACAGGGTCGCAGATACGCAGTATTTT
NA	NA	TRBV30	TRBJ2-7	CAWSVPTRFRYEQYF	TGTGCCTGGAGTGTACCGACTAGGTTTCGGTACGAGCAGTACTTC
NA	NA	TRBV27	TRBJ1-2	CASSLTWRDYGYTF	TGTGCCAGCAGTTTGACCTGGAGGGATTATGGCTACACCTTC
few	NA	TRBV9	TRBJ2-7	CASSVQGSDEQYF	TGTGCCAGCAGCGTGCAGGGCTCGGACGAGCAGTACTTC
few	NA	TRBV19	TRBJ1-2	CASSRSSNYGYTF	TGTGCCAGTAGTAGATCCAGTAACTATGGCTACACCTTC
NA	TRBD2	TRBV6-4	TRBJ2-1	CASRLPGLGIVEQFF	TGTGCCAGCAGACTACCGGGACTAGGAATTGTTGAGCAGTTCTTC
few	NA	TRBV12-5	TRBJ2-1	CASGLTRGRSYNEQFF	TGTGCTAGTGGTTTGACCCGCGGTCGCTCCTACAATGAGCAGTTCTTC
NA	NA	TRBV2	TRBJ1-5	CASSGQFNQPQHF	TGTGCCAGCAGTGGACAGTTCAATCAGCCCCAGCATTTT
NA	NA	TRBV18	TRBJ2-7	CASSPPSHTYEQYF	TGTGCCAGCTCACCACCTTCCCACACCTACGAGCAGTACTTC
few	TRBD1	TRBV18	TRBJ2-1	CASSPPGTGNEQFF	TGTGCCAGCTCACCACCTGGGACAGGGAATGAGCAGTTCTTC
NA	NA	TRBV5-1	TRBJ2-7	CASSLETTGYEQYF	TGCGCCAGCAGCTTGGAAACGACTGGGTACGAGCAGTACTTC